These 2 T cell receptor beta chains came from one sample sequenced in a study of blood T cell repertoires in COVID-19. Assay used: immunoSEQ multiplex PCR; TCRdb lists only in-frame clones, some missing. The sample lists over 50,000 clones, less than 90% occurring once. Sequencing used peripheral blood. These receptors were obtained from a human donor in a cohort sampled during active COVID-19.

V usage is TRBV19 and J usage is TRBJ1-5; 9 bases are a match to TRBD1. Per germline, CDR1 LNHDA and CDR2 SQIVND (reference sequence). There are 16 residues in the CDR3. V shed 5 bases and J 7 bases; nucleotides not matched to a gene: 12. The CDR3 DNA sequence: TGTGCCAGTAGTTATTCCGGGACAGGGACCGGCCAGCCCCAGCATTTT. Amino acids: CASSYSGTGTGQPQHF.

CDR3 in DNA: TGTGCCATTCCGTCTTCCTATGGCTACACCTTC. As protein: CAIPSSYGYTF. The V gene is TRBV28, the J gene TRBJ1-2; D not certain. Trimming removed 10 bases at V and 4 bases at J, with 10 bases between. CDR1 and CDR2 (germline): MDHEN, SYDVKM. This CDR3 is built from 11 residues.